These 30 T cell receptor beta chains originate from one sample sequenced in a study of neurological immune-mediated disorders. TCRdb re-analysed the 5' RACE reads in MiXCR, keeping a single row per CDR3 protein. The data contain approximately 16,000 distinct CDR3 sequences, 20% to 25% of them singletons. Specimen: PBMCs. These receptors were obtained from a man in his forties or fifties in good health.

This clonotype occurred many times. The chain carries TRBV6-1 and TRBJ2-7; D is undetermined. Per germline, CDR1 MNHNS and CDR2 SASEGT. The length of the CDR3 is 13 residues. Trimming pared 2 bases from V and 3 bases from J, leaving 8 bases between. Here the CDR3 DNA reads TGTGCCAGCAGTGAAAGGCATAGCTACGAGCAGTACTTC. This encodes CASSERHSYEQYF.

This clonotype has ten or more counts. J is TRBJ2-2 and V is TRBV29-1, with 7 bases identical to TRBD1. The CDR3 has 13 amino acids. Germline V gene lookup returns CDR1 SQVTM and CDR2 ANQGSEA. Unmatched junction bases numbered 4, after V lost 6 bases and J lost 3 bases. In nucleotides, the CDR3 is TGCAGCGTACCTACAGGGGACACCGGGGAGCTGTTTTTT. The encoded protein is CSVPTGDTGELFF.

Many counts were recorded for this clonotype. The CDR3 sequence: CASSLEGWGTDTQYF. The CDR3 nucleotides read TGCGCCAGCAGCTTGGAGGGATGGGGAACAGATACGCAGTATTTT. This chain connects TRBV5-1 to TRBJ2-3; D gene uncertain. This CDR3 is 15 amino acids long. Germline loops: CDR1 SGHRS, CDR2 YFSETQ. Between the trimmed V and J ends, which lost 0 bases and 3 bases, there was a span of 11 bases.

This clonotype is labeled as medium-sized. The CDR3 DNA reads TGTGCCAGCAGTTATAAGCCCCTGGAGGCCTACGAGCAGTACTTC. As protein: CASSYKPLEAYEQYF. This chain joins TRBV6-2 or TRBV6-3 and TRBJ2-7; D is perhaps TRBD2 (5 bases). The germline V and J ends were trimmed by 3 bases and 2 bases, with 14 bases remaining between them. CDR1 is MNHEY, CDR2 SVGEGT, per germline. The CDR3 is 15 residues long.

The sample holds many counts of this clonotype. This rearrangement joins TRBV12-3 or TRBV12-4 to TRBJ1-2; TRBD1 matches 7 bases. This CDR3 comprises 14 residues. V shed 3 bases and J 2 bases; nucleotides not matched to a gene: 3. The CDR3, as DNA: TGTGCCAGCAGTTTCTCGACAGGGAACTATGGCTACACCTTC. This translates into CASSFSTGNYGYTF.

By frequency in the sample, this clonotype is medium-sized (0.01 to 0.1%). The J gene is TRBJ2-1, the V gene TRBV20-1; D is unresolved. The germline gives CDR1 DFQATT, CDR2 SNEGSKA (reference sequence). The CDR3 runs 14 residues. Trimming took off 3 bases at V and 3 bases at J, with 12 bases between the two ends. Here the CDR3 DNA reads TGCAGTGCTAGTGACCCGGGCCTCTACAATGAGCAGTTCTTC. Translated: CSASDPGLYNEQFF.

Written as DNA, the CDR3 is TGTGCCAGCAACAGACTAGCGGGAGGGGTCAATGAGCAGTTCTTC. Protein: CASNRLAGGVNEQFF. The chain carries TRBV27 and TRBJ2-1; 14 bases agree with TRBD2. Germline CDR1 MNHEY, CDR2 SMNVEV (reference sequence). The junction had 5 bases not matched to a gene; V was cut back by 7 bases and J by 6 bases. The CDR3 length is 15 residues.

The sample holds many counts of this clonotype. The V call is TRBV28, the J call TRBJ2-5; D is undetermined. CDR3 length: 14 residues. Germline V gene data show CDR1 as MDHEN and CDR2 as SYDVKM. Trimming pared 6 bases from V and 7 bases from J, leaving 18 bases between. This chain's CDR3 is CASSPRSRVGTQYF. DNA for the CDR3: TGTGCCAGCAGCCCAAGGTCAAGGGTTGGGACCCAGTACTTC.

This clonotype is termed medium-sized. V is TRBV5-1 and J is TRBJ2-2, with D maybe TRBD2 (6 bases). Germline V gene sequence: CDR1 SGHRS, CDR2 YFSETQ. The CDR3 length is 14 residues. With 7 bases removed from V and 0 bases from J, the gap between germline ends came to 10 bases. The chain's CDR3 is CASSGDPNTGELFF. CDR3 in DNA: TGCGCCAGCTCGGGGGATCCGAACACCGGGGAGCTGTTTTTT.

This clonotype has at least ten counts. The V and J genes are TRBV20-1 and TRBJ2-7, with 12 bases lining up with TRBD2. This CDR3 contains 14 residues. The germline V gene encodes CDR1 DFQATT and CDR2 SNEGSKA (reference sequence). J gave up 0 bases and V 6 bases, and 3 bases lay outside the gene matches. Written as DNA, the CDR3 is TGCAGTGCCGTGACTAGCGGGAGCTCCTACGAGCAGTACTTC. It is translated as CSAVTSGSSYEQYF.

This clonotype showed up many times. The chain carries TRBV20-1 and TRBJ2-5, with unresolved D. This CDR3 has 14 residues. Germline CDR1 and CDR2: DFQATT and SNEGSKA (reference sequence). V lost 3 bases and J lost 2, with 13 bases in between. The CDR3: CSARLRHLQETQYF. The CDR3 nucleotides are TGCAGTGCTAGGCTGAGACACTTGCAAGAGACCCAGTACTTC.

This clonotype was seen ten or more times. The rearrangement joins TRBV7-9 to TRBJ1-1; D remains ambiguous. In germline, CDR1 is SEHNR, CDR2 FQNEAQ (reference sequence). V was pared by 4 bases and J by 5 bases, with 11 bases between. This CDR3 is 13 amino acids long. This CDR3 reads CASSSPSGTEAFF. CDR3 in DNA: TGTGCCAGCAGCTCTCCCTCTGGGACTGAAGCTTTCTTT.

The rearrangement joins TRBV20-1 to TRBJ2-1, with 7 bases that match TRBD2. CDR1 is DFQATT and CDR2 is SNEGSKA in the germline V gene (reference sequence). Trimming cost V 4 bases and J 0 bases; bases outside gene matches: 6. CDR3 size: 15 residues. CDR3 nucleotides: TGCAGTGCTAACGGGGGAGGGAGCTCCTACAATGAGCAGTTCTTC. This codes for CSANGGGSSYNEQFF.

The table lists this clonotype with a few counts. This CDR3 is CASSLGGWETQYF. Here the CDR3 DNA reads TGTGCCAGCAGCTTAGGGGGGTGGGAGACCCAGTACTTC. The gene calls are TRBV7-6 and TRBJ2-5; D may correspond to TRBD1 or TRBD2 (5 bases each). V lost 1 base and J 5 bases, leaving 8 bases between the germline ends. This CDR3 has 13 residues. Germline CDR1 is SGHVS and CDR2 is FNYEAQ.

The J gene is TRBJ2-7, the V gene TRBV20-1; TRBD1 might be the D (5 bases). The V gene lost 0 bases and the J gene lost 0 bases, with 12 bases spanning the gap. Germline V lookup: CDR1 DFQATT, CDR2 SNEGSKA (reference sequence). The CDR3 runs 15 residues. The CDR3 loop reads CSARDPRQLSYEQYF. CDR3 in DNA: TGCAGTGCTAGAGATCCCCGACAGCTCTCCTACGAGCAGTACTTC.

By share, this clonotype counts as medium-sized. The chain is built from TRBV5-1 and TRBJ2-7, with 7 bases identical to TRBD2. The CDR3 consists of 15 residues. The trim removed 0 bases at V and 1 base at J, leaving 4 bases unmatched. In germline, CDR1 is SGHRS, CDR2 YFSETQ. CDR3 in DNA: TGCGCCAGCAGCTTGGGGCCTAGCGGTTCCTACGAGCAGTACTTC. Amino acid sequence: CASSLGPSGSYEQYF.

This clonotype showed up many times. The CDR3 sequence is CASSLSQSNQPQHF. The CDR3 DNA reads TGTGCCAGCAGTTTGAGTCAGTCCAATCAGCCCCAGCATTTT. V gene TRBV28 combines with J gene TRBJ1-5; D remains unclear. Germline values: CDR1 MDHEN, CDR2 SYDVKM. V was shortened by 3 bases and J by 3 bases, with 9 bases between the two germline ends. There are 14 residues in the CDR3. Full variable domain (outside the CDR3, taken from reference TRBV28 and TRBJ1-5): DVKVTQSSRYLVKRTGEKVFLECVQDMDHENMFWYRQDPGLGLRLIYFSYDVKMKEKGDIPEGYSVSREKKERFSLILESASTNQTSMYLCASSLSQSNQPQHFGDGTRLSIL.

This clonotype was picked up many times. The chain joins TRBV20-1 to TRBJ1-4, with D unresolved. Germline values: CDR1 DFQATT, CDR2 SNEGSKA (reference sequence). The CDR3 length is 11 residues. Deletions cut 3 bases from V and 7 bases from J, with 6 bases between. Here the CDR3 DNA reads TGCAGTGCTAGGGTCGTTGAAAAACTGTTTTTT. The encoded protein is CSARVVEKLFF.

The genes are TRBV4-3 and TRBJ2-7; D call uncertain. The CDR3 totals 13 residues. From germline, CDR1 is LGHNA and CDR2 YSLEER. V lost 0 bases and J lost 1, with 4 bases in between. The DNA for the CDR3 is TGCGCCAGCAGCCAAGAGGTATCCTACGAGCAGTACTTC. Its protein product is CASSQEVSYEQYF.

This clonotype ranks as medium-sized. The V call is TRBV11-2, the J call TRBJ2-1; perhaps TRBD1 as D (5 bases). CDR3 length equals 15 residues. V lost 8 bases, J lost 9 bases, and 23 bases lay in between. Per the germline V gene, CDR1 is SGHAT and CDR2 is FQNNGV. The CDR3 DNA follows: TGTGCCAGCTCGAGAGTACAGGCACTTGATGTTGAGCAGTTCTTC. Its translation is CASSRVQALDVEQFF.

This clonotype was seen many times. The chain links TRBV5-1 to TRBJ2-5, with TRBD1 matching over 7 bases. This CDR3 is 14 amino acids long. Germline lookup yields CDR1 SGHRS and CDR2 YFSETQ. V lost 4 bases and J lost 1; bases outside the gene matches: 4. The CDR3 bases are TGCGCCAGCAGCCTAGGGACAGCCCAAGAGACCCAGTACTTC. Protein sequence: CASSLGTAQETQYF.

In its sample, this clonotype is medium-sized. CDR3: CATSTGGAYEQYF. In DNA form, the CDR3 reads TGTGCCACCAGCACGGGAGGGGCCTACGAGCAGTACTTC. The rearrangement uses TRBV15 and TRBJ2-7, with TRBD2 matching over 8 bases. J was trimmed by 2 bases and V by 4 bases; bases with no gene match: 1. CDR1 and CDR2 (germline): LNHNV, YYDKDF (reference sequence). The CDR3 extends over 13 amino acids. Together with reference TRBV15 and TRBJ2-7, the CDR3 gives the full variable domain: DAMVIQNPRYQVTQFGKPVTLSCSQTLNHNVMYWYQQKSSQAPKLLFHYYDKDFNNEADTPDNFQSRRPNTSFCFLDIRSPGLGDTAMYLCATSTGGAYEQYFGPGTRLTVT.

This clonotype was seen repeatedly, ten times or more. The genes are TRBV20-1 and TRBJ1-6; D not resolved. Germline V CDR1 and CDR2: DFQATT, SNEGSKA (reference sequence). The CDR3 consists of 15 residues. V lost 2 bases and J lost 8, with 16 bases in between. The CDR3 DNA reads TGCAGTGCTAGATCGTCAAGAGAGTTCTATTCACCCCTCCACTTT. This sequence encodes CSARSSREFYSPLHF.

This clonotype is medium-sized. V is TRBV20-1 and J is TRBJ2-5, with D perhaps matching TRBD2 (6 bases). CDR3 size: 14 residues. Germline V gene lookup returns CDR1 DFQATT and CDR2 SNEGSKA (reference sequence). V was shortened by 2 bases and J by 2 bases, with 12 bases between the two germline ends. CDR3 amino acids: CSARRGRIQETQYF. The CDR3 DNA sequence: TGCAGTGCTAGACGGGGGAGGATACAAGAGACCCAGTACTTC.

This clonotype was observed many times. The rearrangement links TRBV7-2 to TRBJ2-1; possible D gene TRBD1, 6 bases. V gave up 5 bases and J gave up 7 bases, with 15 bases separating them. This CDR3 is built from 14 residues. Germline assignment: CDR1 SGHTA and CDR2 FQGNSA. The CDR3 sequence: CASSTAGTMNEQFF. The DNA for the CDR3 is TGTGCCAGCAGCACCGCCGGGACAATGAATGAGCAGTTCTTC.

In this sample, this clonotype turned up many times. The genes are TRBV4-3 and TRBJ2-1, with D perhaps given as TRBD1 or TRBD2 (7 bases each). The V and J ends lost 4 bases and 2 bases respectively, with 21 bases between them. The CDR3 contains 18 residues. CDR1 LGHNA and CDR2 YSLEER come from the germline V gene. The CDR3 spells CASSRLQGRDYAYNEQFF. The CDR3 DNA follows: TGCGCCAGCAGCCGCTTACAGGGGCGGGACTACGCCTACAATGAGCAGTTCTTC.

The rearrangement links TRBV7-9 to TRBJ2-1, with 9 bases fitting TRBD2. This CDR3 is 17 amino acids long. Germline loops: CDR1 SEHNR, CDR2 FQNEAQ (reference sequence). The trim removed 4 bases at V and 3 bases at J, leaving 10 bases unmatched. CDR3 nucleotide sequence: TGTGCCAGCAGCTCGGAGCCTAGCGGGACAAACTACAATGAGCAGTTCTTC. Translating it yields CASSSEPSGTNYNEQFF.

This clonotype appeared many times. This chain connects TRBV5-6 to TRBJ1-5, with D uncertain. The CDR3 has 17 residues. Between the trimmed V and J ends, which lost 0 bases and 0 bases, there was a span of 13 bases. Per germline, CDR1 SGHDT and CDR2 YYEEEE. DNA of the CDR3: TGTGCCAGCAGCTTGGGCCAAACCCTTACTAGCAATCAGCCCCAGCATTTT. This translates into CASSLGQTLTSNQPQHF.

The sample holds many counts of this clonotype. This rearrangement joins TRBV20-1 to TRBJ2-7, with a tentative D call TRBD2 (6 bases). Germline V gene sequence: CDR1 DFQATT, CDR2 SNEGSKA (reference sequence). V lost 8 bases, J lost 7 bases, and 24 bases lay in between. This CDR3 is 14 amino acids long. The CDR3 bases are TGCAGTCCCCTGGCGGGGATCCTGGTAGCGGAGCAGTACTTC. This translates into CSPLAGILVAEQYF.

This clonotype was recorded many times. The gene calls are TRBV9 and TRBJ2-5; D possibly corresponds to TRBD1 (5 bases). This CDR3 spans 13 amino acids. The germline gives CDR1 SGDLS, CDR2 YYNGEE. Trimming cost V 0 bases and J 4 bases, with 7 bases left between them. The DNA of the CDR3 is TGTGCCAGCAGCGTAGGCAGGGTAGAGACCCAGTACTTC. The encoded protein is CASSVGRVETQYF. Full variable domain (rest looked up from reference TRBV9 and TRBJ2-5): DSGVTQTPKHLITATGQRVTLRCSPRSGDLSVYWYQQSLDQGLQFLIQYYNGEERAKGNILERFSAQQFPDLHSELNLSSLELGDSALYFCASSVGRVETQYFGPGTRLLVL.